These 20 T cell receptor beta chains were all obtained from the same sample, sequenced in a study of cytomegalovirus exposure and HLA in healthy donors. Sequenced by immunoSEQ multiplex PCR; TCRdb stores in-frame clones only, minus some. The profile shows around 120,000 clones, about 88% of them singletons. The specimen was PBMCs. The receptors here all came from a man aged 18 to 29 in good health and CMV-seropositive.

The CDR3 loop is CASSLGTTLGNTIYF. CDR3 bases: TGCGCCAGCAGCTTGGGGACAACATTAGGAAACACCATATATTTT. V is TRBV5-1 and J is TRBJ1-3; D is perhaps TRBD1 (5 bases). In germline, CDR1 is SGHRS, CDR2 YFSETQ. V was cut by 0 bases and J by 4 bases, with 11 bases left in between. The CDR3 sequence is 15 residues long.

The V and J genes are TRBV27 and TRBJ2-7; TRBD2 is a possible D gene (7 bases). Trimming cost V 6 bases and J 2 bases, with 17 bases left between them. Germline lookup yields CDR1 MNHEY and CDR2 SMNVEV (reference sequence). The CDR3 covers 15 residues. For the CDR3, the DNA is TGTGCCAGCAGCTGGGGAGGGGGGGAGACCTACGAGCAGTACTTC. Translating gives CASSWGGGETYEQYF.

The chain couples TRBV14 to TRBJ2-7; D not certain. The germline V gene has CDR1 SGHDN and CDR2 FVKESK. There are 14 residues in the CDR3. Trimming shortened V by 1 base and J by 5 bases, and 12 bases separated the two germline ends. CDR3 bases: TGTGCCAGCAGCCAAGGAGTTTATTTGGACGAGCAGTACTTC. This encodes CASSQGVYLDEQYF.

The V call is TRBV4-3, the J call TRBJ1-5; D unresolved. The length of the CDR3 is 15 residues. Trimming pared 1 base from V and 6 bases from J, leaving 13 bases between. The germline CDR1 and CDR2 sequences are LGHNA and YSLEER. In nucleotides, the CDR3 is TGCGCCAGCAGCCAAGGTATGGAGTCTGGTCAGCCCCAGCATTTT. Its protein product is CASSQGMESGQPQHF.

The chain joins TRBV30 to TRBJ2-1, with TRBD2 matching 11 bases. This CDR3 region has 17 residues. V was pared by 4 bases and J by 1 base, with 9 bases of the junction left unmatched. Germline CDR1 reads GTSNPN; CDR2 reads SVGIG (reference sequence). The CDR3 nucleotides read TGTGCCTGGAAAGGTAGCGGGGGGGCCAGATCCTACAATGAGCAGTTCTTC. This sequence encodes CAWKGSGGARSYNEQFF.

The V call is TRBV27, the J call TRBJ1-5; TRBD1 matches at 8 bases. Germline V gives CDR1 MNHEY, CDR2 SMNVEV (reference sequence). The CDR3 is made up of 13 amino acids. Losses at the gene ends were 5 bases for V and 6 bases for J; bases not matched to a gene: 3. The CDR3 DNA is TGTGCCAGCAGTGGGACAGGCGGTCAGCCCCAGCATTTT. This translates into CASSGTGGQPQHF.

The gene calls are TRBV27 and TRBJ2-2; 12 nucleotides agree with TRBD1. There are 14 residues in the CDR3. The germline V gene has CDR1 MNHEY and CDR2 SMNVEV (reference sequence). V dropped 9 bases and J dropped 9; count of bases not matched to a gene: 8. The CDR3 DNA follows: TGTGCCAGTGGGACAGGGGGCGGCTTCTGGGAGCTGTTTTTT. Amino acids: CASGTGGGFWELFF.

V is TRBV2 and J is TRBJ1-5; the D gene is possibly TRBD1 (5 bases). V was cut by 6 bases and J by 0 bases, with 18 bases left in between. CDR3 size: 17 residues. Germline V gives CDR1 SNHLY, CDR2 FYNNEI. CDR3 DNA sequence: TGTGCCAGCAGATTGGGGGGTTCCTTCTATAGCAATCAGCCCCAGCATTTT. Translation: CASRLGGSFYSNQPQHF.

V is TRBV7-7 and J is TRBJ2-1; no firm D call. Germline V gene data show CDR1 as SSHAT and CDR2 as FNYEAQ (reference sequence). V shed 5 bases and J shed 10 bases, with 18 bases lying between them. The CDR3 sequence is 14 residues long. The CDR3 coding sequence is TGTGCCAGCAGCCCGACCGCAGGTCTTGGGGAGCAGTTCTTC. It translates to CASSPTAGLGEQFF.

V usage is TRBV5-1 and J usage is TRBJ2-5; D is undetermined. With 2 bases removed from V and 3 bases from J, the gap between germline ends came to 8 bases. Germline V lookup: CDR1 SGHRS, CDR2 YFSETQ. The CDR3 contains 13 residues. This CDR3 is CASSFISEETQYF. CDR3 DNA: TGCGCCAGCAGCTTCATAAGCGAAGAGACCCAGTACTTC.

The CDR3 region has the DNA TGTGCCAGTAACTTAGCGTGGTCCGGGGAGCTGTTTTTT. This translates into CASNLAWSGELFF. The chain has TRBV19 and TRBJ2-2; a possible D gene is TRBD2 (5 bases). Germline V CDR1 and CDR2: LNHDA, SQIVND (reference sequence). Trimming took 7 bases from V and 6 from J, leaving 12 bases between them. CDR3 size: 13 residues.

The J gene is TRBJ1-5, the V gene TRBV6-1; 7 bases are a match to TRBD1. The V segment lost 7 bases and the J segment 3 bases; nucleotides outside the gene matches: 3. Germline V gene sequence: CDR1 MNHNS, CDR2 SASEGT. This CDR3 has 13 amino acids. CDR3 bases: TGTGCCAGCACCGGGACAGACAATCAGCCCCAGCATTTT. It codes for CASTGTDNQPQHF.

The CDR3 DNA sequence: TGTGCCTGGAGTGGGGACAGGGGGCCCGGGTATCAGCCCCAGCATTTT. This codes for CAWSGDRGPGYQPQHF. This chain joins TRBV30 and TRBJ1-5, with 12 nucleotides matching TRBD1. CDR1 and CDR2 from the germline V gene are GTSNPN and SVGIG (reference sequence). This CDR3 is 16 amino acids long. After removal of 1 base from V and 5 bases from J, the junction contained 6 bases not matched to a gene.

The chain links TRBV5-4 to TRBJ2-6; D remains ambiguous. The V and J ends lost 4 bases and 0 bases respectively, with 5 bases between them. The CDR3 totals 14 residues. Germline values: CDR1 SGHNT, CDR2 YYREEE (reference sequence). In DNA, the CDR3 is TGTGCCAGCAGCCGTCTCTCTGGGGCCAACGTCCTGACTTTC. This sequence encodes CASSRLSGANVLTF. Complete variable domain (other parts from reference TRBV5-4 and TRBJ2-6): ETGVTQSPTHLIKTRGQQVTLRCSSQSGHNTVSWYQQALGQGPQFIFQYYREEENGRGNFPPRFSGLQFPNYSSELNVNALELDDSALYLCASSRLSGANVLTFGAGSRLTVL.

The V gene is TRBV4-3, the J gene TRBJ2-5; D might be TRBD1 (5 bases). The CDR3 has 15 residues. The ends were cut back, 0 bases at V and 7 bases at J, with 15 bases in the middle. Germline V lookup: CDR1 LGHNA, CDR2 YSLEER. The CDR3 sequence is CASSQDGASGGTQYF. The CDR3 nucleotides read TGCGCCAGCAGCCAAGATGGGGCTTCGGGCGGGACCCAGTACTTC.

The chain couples TRBV9 to TRBJ2-1, with 8 bases lining up with TRBD2. The CDR3 spans 14 residues. Germline V gives CDR1 SGDLS, CDR2 YYNGEE. Trimming cost V 5 bases and J 3 bases; bases outside gene matches: 4. The CDR3 sequence: CASSTGGDYNEQFF. The CDR3 DNA follows: TGTGCCAGCAGTACGGGAGGGGACTACAATGAGCAGTTCTTC. Filled out from reference TRBV9 and TRBJ2-1, the complete variable domain reads DSGVTQTPKHLITATGQRVTLRCSPRSGDLSVYWYQQSLDQGLQFLIQYYNGEERAKGNILERFSAQQFPDLHSELNLSSLELGDSALYFCASSTGGDYNEQFFGPGTRLTVL.

This chain joins TRBV7-9 and TRBJ1-2, with 12 positions matching TRBD1. After removal of 1 base from V and 4 bases from J, the junction contained 10 bases not matched to a gene. This CDR3 contains 18 residues. CDR1 is SEHNR, CDR2 FQNEAQ, per germline (reference sequence). CDR3 loop: CASSLDGDRGLFLYGYTF. CDR3 DNA sequence: TGTGCCAGCAGCTTAGACGGGGACAGGGGGCTGTTTCTCTATGGCTACACCTTC.

The chain is built from TRBV30 and TRBJ1-2; no reliable D call. Trimming left V 0 bases short and J 7 bases short, with 12 bases between. The CDR3 covers 13 residues. CDR1 and CDR2 (germline): GTSNPN, SVGIG (reference sequence). CDR3 nucleotides: TGTGCCTGGAGTGTACCGGGATACGGTGGCTACACCTTC. Its protein is CAWSVPGYGGYTF.

The rearrangement uses TRBV2 and TRBJ1-1; TRBD1 aligns across 7 bases. With V trimmed by 7 bases and J by 11 bases, 7 bases remained unmatched. The germline V gene encodes CDR1 SNHLY and CDR2 FYNNEI. This CDR3 has 11 residues. In nucleotides, the CDR3 is TGTGCCAGCATTTCGACAGGGAAGGCTTTCTTT. This sequence encodes CASISTGKAFF.

The V call is TRBV4-3, the J call TRBJ2-2; no clear D gene. V lost 6 bases and J 5 bases, leaving 16 bases between the germline ends. CDR3 size: 15 residues. Per germline, CDR1 LGHNA and CDR2 YSLEER. The CDR3 region has the DNA TGCGCCAGCAGAAAAGAGATAACTACAACCGGGGAGCTGTTTTTT. Translation gives CASRKEITTTGELFF.